The entry below gives a single TCR beta chain sequence along with its context. Antigen unknown. The data are from a study of cytomegalovirus exposure and HLA in healthy donors. Study results and caveats: Highest at DRB1 and lowest at HLA-C, TCR association rates differed among HLA loci in a later analysis. 150 or so TCR beta chains were listed as cytomegalovirus-associated. Most of the CMV-associated TCR beta chains (in a later analysis) appeared to be HLA-restricted. A highly shared variant cluster was judged a likely technical artifact.

Amplification used 60 Vbeta primers and 13 Jbeta primers. Clones were read by immunoSEQ multiplex PCR, and TCRdb kept only the in-frame ones, dropping some. This sample's table reports under 150,000 clones. The CDR3 spans 15 residues. Germline-derived CDR1 and CDR2 are SEHNR and FQNEAQ (reference sequence). Trimming took off 0 bases at V and 5 bases at J, with 13 bases between the two ends. The receptor comes from a middle-aged man in good health and CMV-seronegative. The sequenced sample was PBMCs. The chain couples TRBV7-9 to TRBJ1-2, with TRBD1 as a possible D gene (5 bases). This CDR3 is CASSLAGGVGYGYTF. CDR3 DNA: TGTGCCAGCAGCTTAGCGGGAGGGGTCGGGTATGGCTACACCTTC.